What follows is one T cell receptor beta chain and its context. As handled by the study authors: It was from reference gene primer amplification that nucleated cell counts were estimated. Generated by immunoSEQ multiplex PCR, the TCRdb table keeps only in-frame clones and is missing some. The V and J calls and clone size were taken over from that table, and D and trimming were inferred from the DNA. The repertoire holds approximately 250,000 clones, with about 89% as singletons. The sample belongs to a study of blood T cell repertoires in COVID-19. Study-wide context: Italy, Spain and the United States were the sources of the convalescent and acute COVID-19 samples. The cDNA or gDNA used as material had been derived from T cells, B-cell-depleted T cells, or PBMCs.

Trimming cost V 3 bases and J 2 bases; bases outside gene matches: 4. The CDR3 contains 14 residues. Germline V gene lookup returns CDR1 MDHEN and CDR2 SYDVKM. The sample was peripheral blood. The sequence was collected from a woman in her fifties or sixties who had recovered from COVID-19. The chain recombines TRBV28 with TRBJ2-7; 7 bases agree with TRBD2. The CDR3 nucleotides read TGTGCCAGCAGTTTGGGGGGGAAACCCTACGAGCAGTACTTC. It translates to CASSLGGKPYEQYF.